A selection of T cell receptor beta chains follows, all from one sample in a study of CD4 T cells in relation to SARS-CoV-2 and coronaviruses. Produced via immunoSEQ multiplex PCR; TCRdb's table is partial and in-frame only. The repertoire holds roughly 68,000 clones, 80% to 95% seen once, with under 0.25% in the top ten. The sample was naive CD4+ T cells from PBMCs. Receptors were obtained from a human donor in good health. Each CDR3 is given with its conserved first and last residue. Fields, in order: CDR3 length, J gene, V gene, CDR3 protein.

CDR3 length: 15; J gene: TRBJ2-5; V gene: TRBV12-5; CDR3 protein: CASGLGGAVGETQYF
CDR3 length: 15; J gene: TRBJ2-2; V gene: TRBV5-1; CDR3 protein: CASSLGGRYTGELFF
CDR3 length: 14; J gene: TRBJ2-7; V gene: TRBV2; CDR3 protein: CASSDDRVRYEQYF
CDR3 length: 11; J gene: TRBJ2-1; V gene: TRBV2; CDR3 protein: CANPQRGEQFF
CDR3 length: 14; J gene: TRBJ1-1; V gene: TRBV5-3; CDR3 protein: CARSLGRQNTEAFF
CDR3 length: 16; J gene: TRBJ1-3; V gene: TRBV4-3; CDR3 protein: CASSQDRGSSGNTIYF
CDR3 length: 15; J gene: TRBJ2-1; V gene: TRBV10-1; CDR3 protein: CASSDSLAGVNEQFF
CDR3 length: 10; J gene: TRBJ2-7; V gene: TRBV2; CDR3 protein: CASRSYEQYF
CDR3 length: 14; J gene: TRBJ2-3; V gene: TRBV2; CDR3 protein: CASSEGLVTDTQYF
CDR3 length: 15; J gene: TRBJ2-1; V gene: TRBV4-1; CDR3 protein: CASSQPGQGRNEQFF
CDR3 length: 14; J gene: TRBJ2-7; V gene: TRBV27; CDR3 protein: CASSLRDTSYEQYF
CDR3 length: 13; J gene: TRBJ2-5; V gene: TRBV6-5; CDR3 protein: CASTTGGVETQYF
CDR3 length: 15; J gene: TRBJ2-1; V gene: TRBV4-1; CDR3 protein: CASSQAGGPANEQFF
CDR3 length: 15; J gene: TRBJ2-3; V gene: TRBV5-1; CDR3 protein: CASSPTGGVYYTQYF
CDR3 length: 15; J gene: TRBJ2-3; V gene: TRBV6-5; CDR3 protein: CASSYSIFPTDTQYF
CDR3 length: 14; J gene: TRBJ2-1; V gene: TRBV24-1; CDR3 protein: CATSDFLRVNEQFF